Listed below are T cell receptor beta chains from one sample, sequenced in a study of T cells in Graves' hyperthyroidism and ophthalmopathy. TCRdb passed the multiplex PCR reads through MiXCR, listing each CDR3 protein once. The sample lists 350,000 to 450,000 distinct CDR3 sequences, 14% occurring once. Sequenced: blood. The receptors originated from a woman in her fifties or sixties with Graves' hyperthyroidism. Both conserved end residues are part of each CDR3. Some rows have no size entry. The others give once, few or many, or a class for an expanded clone.

V gene	clone size	J gene	CDR3 protein
TRBV5-1	many	TRBJ2-3	CASSSGTSGRAFTDTQYF
TRBV14	many	TRBJ1-1	CASSPPNLWVNTEAFF
TRBV6-2/TRBV6-3	many	TRBJ2-7	CASTPGYYEQYF
TRBV18	many	TRBJ1-1	CASSPSMLSGTMNTEAFF
TRBV7-6	many	TRBJ2-1	CASSPHPERLAEQFF
TRBV5-1	many	TRBJ2-3	CASSETGTSGFTDTQYF
TRBV6-5	many	TRBJ2-2	CASSYYRTSGSSRYRELFF
TRBV5-1	many	TRBJ2-5	CASSPGQVQETQYF
TRBV7-3	many	TRBJ2-7	CASSFEGSYYEQYF
TRBV11-2	once	TRBJ2-1	CASSLGSGIYDEQFF
TRBV6-1	many	TRBJ1-2	CASSVAGQGIYSYTF
TRBV28	.	TRBJ2-2	CASTRTGGLSGELFF
TRBV19	.	TRBJ2-7	CASRRTSANAVPYEQYF
TRBV27	.	TRBJ1-2	CASSFGGPTYGYTF
TRBV7-2	many	TRBJ1-1	CASSSKAEAFF
TRBV27	many	TRBJ2-1	CASRSSGTSGRNEQFF
TRBV3-1	many	TRBJ1-1	CASSQEIQEDGAFF
TRBV5-1	many	TRBJ2-1	CASSFGLAGYNEQFF
TRBV20-1	many	TRBJ2-1	CSATLQGRGINEQFF
TRBV20-1	.	TRBJ2-5	CSAREVAGVETQYF
TRBV5-1	.	TRBJ2-1	CASSGTSDGEQFF
TRBV3-1	many	TRBJ1-1	CASSQTAGWNTEAFF
TRBV12-3/TRBV12-4	once	TRBJ2-1	CASSFETGTGSNEQFF
TRBV5-1	.	TRBJ1-2	CASSLETQTNYGYTF
TRBV10-1	few	TRBJ2-1	CASRCRRPHSEQFF
TRBV6-1	.	TRBJ2-1	CAGRLAGGPNYNEQFF
TRBV10-3	many	TRBJ2-7	CAISEVSGAKTGHEQYF
TRBV14	.	TRBJ2-7	CASSLNPGQLYEQYF
TRBV27	many	TRBJ2-7	CASSFWGLKDRDEQYF
TRBV6-1	few	TRBJ2-7	CASSSFRTSFHEQYF
TRBV7-2	many	TRBJ2-3	CASSPWTRSGTQYF
TRBV3-1	many	TRBJ2-7	CASSHSDTEQYF
TRBV20-1	.	TRBJ2-4	CSARDTSGRSPKNIQYF
TRBV25-1	many	TRBJ2-3	CASSESGARWVDTQYF
TRBV6-1	many	TRBJ1-1	CASSVPGLNTEAFF
TRBV30	many	TRBJ1-1	CAWGQGGTEAFF
TRBV3-1	many	TRBJ1-5	CASSQGAGESNQPQHF
TRBV18	once	TRBJ1-2	CASSPLGGLEGYTF
TRBV2	many	TRBJ2-1	CASSRQGASNEQFF
TRBV28	many	TRBJ2-7	CASTSGRHEQYF
TRBV9	many	TRBJ2-3	CASSASGGVGRSTDTQYF
TRBV5-6	many	TRBJ1-5	CASSQGWEWDQPQHF
TRBV10-2	many	TRBJ1-3	CASSEDPGGNTIYF
TRBV18	many	TRBJ1-1	CASSDTGEAFF
TRBV20-1	.	TRBJ2-3	CSASKYSRSVDTQYF
TRBV29-1	.	TRBJ2-7	CSVRGSAPEQYF
TRBV28	many	TRBJ1-5	CASSLGTGHRPQHF
TRBV2	many	TRBJ2-5	CASSREEGGKTQYF
TRBV30	many	TRBJ2-1	CAWSTSGMWNEQFF
TRBV6-2/TRBV6-3	.	TRBJ2-5	CASSRGTSGQETQHF
TRBV6-4	.	TRBJ2-7	CASSGGGLAGDYEQYF
TRBV20-1	many	TRBJ2-3	CSAIRQARAATQYF
TRBV7-2	many	TRBJ2-7	CASSSLWEGRNEQYF
TRBV18	many	TRBJ2-7	CASSAGTPVSYEQYF
TRBV20-1	.	TRBJ2-3	CSAPRGGLNRGGQYF
TRBV27	many	TRBJ2-7	CASSLRDRGYEQYF
TRBV19	.	TRBJ1-1	CASRPQGAFTEAFF